One and the same sample provided the 25 T cell receptor beta chains below, sequenced in a study of blood T cells in healthy people across ages. PCR was performed a second time for about 7 to 12 cycles using a sample-barcoded 5' primer and a J-beta primer mix. One entry per CDR3 protein results from TCRdb running MiXCR on the 5' RACE reads. The data hold about 700,000 distinct CDR3 sequences, with 32% observed a single time. The sequenced material came from blood. The receptors originated from an elderly woman in good health.

This chain links TRBV29-1 with TRBJ1-1; no clear D. V dropped 4 bases and J dropped 7 bases, with 7 bases sitting between them. Per the germline V gene, CDR1 is SQVTM and CDR2 is ANQGSEA. This CDR3 spans 10 amino acids. The CDR3: CSVGTYEAFF. Here the CDR3 DNA reads TGCAGCGTTGGAACCTATGAAGCTTTCTTT.

In regard to this clonotype: Given a much more abundant clone one base away, this may be a read error. The chain employs TRBV9 and TRBJ2-4; no clear D. The J call may be mistaken, given a closer DNA end match to TRBJ2-7. CDR1 is SGDLS, CDR2 YYNGEE, per germline. The CDR3 has 16 amino acids. The CDR3 DNA sequence: TGTGCCAGCAGCGTAGGAGGCGGAAGGGCGAGTTACGAGCAGTACTTC. It yields the protein CASSVGGGRASYEQYF.

This clonotype was observed a few times. The chain links TRBV6-5 to TRBJ2-7; D is tentatively TRBD1 or TRBD2 (6 bases each). The CDR3 consists of 16 residues. V shed 2 bases and J shed 0 bases, with 14 bases lying between them. Germline V gene lookup returns CDR1 MNHEY and CDR2 SVGAGI. For the CDR3, the DNA is TGTGCCAGCAGTTACGAGGGGGGCCCCAGCTCCTACGAGCAGTACTTC. It encodes CASSYEGGPSSYEQYF.

This clonotype was observed many times. V and J are TRBV10-3 and TRBJ1-6; D remains ambiguous. CDR1 and CDR2 from the germline V gene are ENHRY and SYGVKD. This CDR3 comprises 17 residues. V was shortened by 10 bases and J by 0 bases, with 19 bases between the two germline ends. For the CDR3, the DNA is TGTGCCAGCAGCCGGGCCGTCGAGAGCTCCTATAATTCACCCCTCCACTTT. Translated, it gives CASSRAVESSYNSPLHF.

This clonotype was observed at least ten times. This chain joins TRBV29-1 and TRBJ1-6, with unresolved D. Germline V gene lookup returns CDR1 SQVTM and CDR2 ANQGSEA. V was shortened by 6 bases and J by 7 bases, with 13 bases between the two germline ends. CDR3 length equals 13 residues. CDR3 sequence: CSVRQSPNSPLHF. Written as DNA, the CDR3 is TGCAGCGTCCGACAAAGCCCCAATTCACCCCTCCACTTT. Variable domain in full (rest from reference TRBV29-1 and TRBJ1-6): SAVISQKPSRDICQRGTSLTIQCQVDSQVTMMFWYRQQPGQSLTLIATANQGSEATYESGFVIDKFPISRPNLTFSTLTVSNMSPEDSSIYLCSVRQSPNSPLHFGNGTRLTVT.

The V and J genes are TRBV6-2 or TRBV6-3 and TRBJ2-3, with 7 bases identical to TRBD2. Germline V lookup: CDR1 MNHEY, CDR2 SVGEGT. The CDR3 is 17 residues long. V shed 0 bases and J 0 bases; nucleotides not matched to a gene: 6. The DNA of the CDR3 is TGTGCCAGCAGTTACTCGGTTCAGCGGGAAAGCACAGATACGCAGTATTTT. Its protein product is CASSYSVQRESTDTQYF.

This clonotype was counted at least ten times. The chain recombines TRBV15 with TRBJ2-6; D might be TRBD1 or TRBD2, each matching 5 bases. V was cut by 6 bases and J by 2 bases, with 14 bases left in between. CDR1 is LNHNV and CDR2 is YYDKDF in the germline V gene (reference sequence). The CDR3 sequence is 16 residues long. The CDR3 here is CATRGEQQAGANVLTF. CDR3 DNA sequence: TGTGCCACCAGGGGGGAACAGCAGGCTGGGGCCAACGTCCTGACTTTC.

V usage is TRBV11-2 and J usage is TRBJ1-3, with D possibly TRBD1 on 5 matching bases. Trimming cost V 6 bases and J 0 bases, with 9 bases left between them. Germline V gene sequence: CDR1 SGHAT, CDR2 FQNNGV. The CDR3 spans 14 residues. The CDR3 region is CASSPGHSGNTIYF. CDR3 sequence (DNA): TGTGCCAGCAGTCCAGGGCACTCTGGAAACACCATATATTTT.

This clonotype was seen at least ten times. V and J are TRBV7-3 and TRBJ1-2, with D possibly matching TRBD1 (6 bases). Between the trimmed V and J ends, which lost 5 bases and 4 bases, there was a span of 17 bases. Germline assignment: CDR1 SGHTA and CDR2 FQGTGA. The CDR3 runs 15 residues. DNA for the CDR3: TGTGCCAGCAGCAAGGACAGCTCAGGCGTCTATGGCTACACCTTC. This sequence encodes CASSKDSSGVYGYTF.

This clonotype showed up many times. The rearrangement links TRBV20-1 to TRBJ2-7; no firm D call. The CDR3 has 11 amino acids. Between the trimmed V and J ends, which lost 5 bases and 2 bases, there was a span of 7 bases. Per the germline V gene, CDR1 is DFQATT and CDR2 is SNEGSKA (reference sequence). CDR3 protein: CSASDPYEQYF. The CDR3 DNA reads as TGCAGTGCTTCTGACCCCTACGAGCAGTACTTC.

At least ten counts were recorded for this clonotype. This chain joins TRBV20-1 and TRBJ2-1; the match to TRBD2 covers 10 bases. This CDR3 has 16 residues. From germline, CDR1 is DFQATT and CDR2 SNEGSKA (reference sequence). CDR3 DNA: TGCAGCACCGTAGGCGGGACTAGCGATTTAATAGATGAGCAGTTCTTC. It is translated as CSTVGGTSDLIDEQFF.

Ten or more counts support this clonotype. This sequence joins TRBV29-1 and TRBJ2-3; D is perhaps TRBD2 (7 bases). This CDR3 contains 16 residues. V lost 7 bases to trimming and J lost 2 bases, with 22 bases between them. The germline gives CDR1 SQVTM, CDR2 ANQGSEA. The CDR3 protein is CSACGLRGAITDTQYF. CDR3 in DNA: TGCAGCGCTTGTGGGCTACGGGGGGCCATCACAGATACGCAGTATTTT.

The table lists this clonotype with many counts. In DNA form, the CDR3 reads TGTGCCAGCAGTGGGACAGGGGGCGTGAATAGGGCTCACAATGAGCAGTTCTTC. This codes for CASSGTGGVNRAHNEQFF. This chain joins TRBV6-1 and TRBJ2-1; 11 nucleotides agree with TRBD1. Germline V gene lookup returns CDR1 MNHNS and CDR2 SASEGT. The V gene end was trimmed by 4 bases and the J gene end by 5 bases; junction bases not matched to a gene: 13. The CDR3 runs 18 residues.

This clonotype was counted ten times or more. The chain recombines TRBV29-1 with TRBJ1-2; no clear D. This CDR3 has 13 amino acids. The V end was cut by 1 base, the J end by 5 bases, with 11 bases between. The germline V gene has CDR1 SQVTM and CDR2 ANQGSEA. The CDR3 bases are TGCAGCGTTGAAGCCGGGAACCTTTATGGCTACACCTTC. This codes for CSVEAGNLYGYTF.

The chain joins TRBV6-5 to TRBJ2-4; D is unresolved. V lost 8 bases and J 0 bases, leaving 8 bases between the germline ends. Germline CDR1 reads MNHEY; CDR2 reads SVGAGI. This CDR3 region has 13 residues. The CDR3 DNA follows: TGTGCCAGCGGAGATATAGCCAAAAACATTCAGTACTTC. Residues: CASGDIAKNIQYF.

This chain connects TRBV6-5 to TRBJ1-1; D unclear. Trimming left V 11 bases short and J 1 base short, with 14 bases between. The CDR3 extends over 13 amino acids. Germline V gene data show CDR1 as MNHEY and CDR2 as SVGAGI. CDR3 region: CAGERHQNTEAFF. The DNA for the CDR3 is TGTGCCGGCGAAAGACACCAGAACACTGAAGCTTTCTTT.

This clonotype was recorded many times. J is TRBJ2-4 and V is TRBV19; 8 nucleotides match TRBD1. After removal of 6 bases from V and 2 bases from J, the junction contained 3 bases not matched to a gene. The length of the CDR3 is 14 residues. Per germline, CDR1 LNHDA and CDR2 SQIVND (reference sequence). The CDR3 spells CASSDRGSKNIQYF. The CDR3 region has the DNA TGTGCCAGTAGCGACAGGGGATCCAAAAACATTCAGTACTTC. The full variable domain, in which reference TRBV19 and TRBJ2-4 provide the parts outside the CDR3, is DGGITQSPKYLFRKEGQNVTLSCEQNLNHDAMYWYRQDPGQGLRLIYYSQIVNDFQKGDIAEGYSVSREKKESFPLTVTSAQKNPTAFYLCASSDRGSKNIQYFGAGTRLSVL.

There are many counts of this clonotype. The chain combines TRBV18 with TRBJ2-3, with D hard to call. The V gene lost 4 bases and the J gene lost 2 bases, with 10 bases spanning the gap. Germline V gene lookup returns CDR1 KGHSH and CDR2 LQKENI. This CDR3 has 14 residues. The DNA of the CDR3 is TGTGCCAGCTCACGTGGGGTAGACACAGATACGCAGTATTTT. Translated, it gives CASSRGVDTDTQYF.

Notes on this clonotype: A much bigger clone sits one base away, suggesting this may be a read error. This rearrangement joins TRBV12-3 or TRBV12-4 to TRBJ1-2; 10 nucleotides agree with TRBD1. The length of the CDR3 is 13 residues. The CDR3 DNA reads as TGTGGCAGCAGCACATCGACAGGGGGCGGCTACACCTTC. It codes for CGSSTSTGGGYTF.

This clonotype was picked up many times. The chain uses TRBV6-2 or TRBV6-3 and TRBJ1-1, with D possibly matching TRBD1 (6 bases). The germline V and J ends were trimmed by 6 bases and 11 bases, with 25 bases remaining between them. Germline V CDR1 and CDR2: MNHEY, SVGEGT. The CDR3 length is 15 residues. The chain's CDR3 is CASRQHLDRRFEAFF. CDR3 nucleotides: TGTGCCAGCAGACAACATCTCGACAGGCGATTTGAGGCTTTCTTT.

This clonotype was detected only once. A much more abundant neighbour one base away suggests this may be a read error. The chain joins TRBV7-8 to TRBJ2-5; 10 nucleotides agree with TRBD2. The V and J ends lost 0 bases and 9 bases, in that order; junction bases with no gene match: 10. The CDR3 totals 16 residues. The germline CDR1 and CDR2 sequences are SGHVS and FQNEAQ. The CDR3 sequence: CASSLALAGDGEAQYF. Written as DNA, the CDR3 is TGTGCCAGCAGCTTAGCGCTAGCGGGGGACGGGGAGGCCCAGTACTTC.

In regard to this clonotype: At one end, the junction sequence differs from germline, possibly due to a read error. The chain employs TRBV5-1 and TRBJ2-2, with D maybe TRBD2 (5 bases). The CDR3 is made up of 13 amino acids. Germline V gene data show CDR1 as SGHRS and CDR2 as YFSETQ. CDR3 loop: CASSQTGNGERFF. In DNA form, the CDR3 reads TGCGCCAGCAGCCAAACGGGAAACGGGGAGCGGTTTTTT.

In this sample, this clonotype turned up many times. The chain is built from TRBV6-5 and TRBJ2-4, with D perhaps matching TRBD1 or TRBD2 (7 bases each). Germline V lookup: CDR1 MNHEY, CDR2 SVGAGI. V lost 0 bases to trimming and J lost 6 bases, with 21 bases between them. The CDR3 has 18 residues. CDR3 protein: CASSYSQGGGLTGNIQYF. The CDR3 DNA reads as TGTGCCAGCAGTTACTCGCAGGGGGGGGGACTCACGGGAAACATTCAGTACTTC.

The chain employs TRBV20-1 and TRBJ2-3, with 10 bases aligning to TRBD2. This CDR3 spans 13 amino acids. CDR1 and CDR2 (germline): DFQATT, SNEGSKA (reference sequence). V shed 7 bases and J 4 bases; nucleotides not matched to a gene: 5. The CDR3: CSGSGGASDTQYF. In nucleotides, the CDR3 is TGCAGTGGAAGCGGGGGGGCCTCAGATACGCAGTATTTT.

In its sample, this clonotype was seen many times. The chain employs TRBV5-1 and TRBJ1-1; D uncertain. The length of the CDR3 is 13 residues. Trimming left V 4 bases short and J 9 bases short, with 16 bases between. Germline V gene lookup returns CDR1 SGHRS and CDR2 YFSETQ. In nucleotides, the CDR3 is TGCGCCAGCAGCCCAGATGCAGGCAGCCAAGCTTTCTTT. Protein product: CASSPDAGSQAFF. The whole variable domain, remainder taken from reference TRBV5-1 and TRBJ1-1, is KAGVTQTPRYLIKTRGQQVTLSCSPISGHRSVSWYQQTPGQGLQFLFEYFSETQRNKGNFPGRFSGRQFSNSRSEMNVSTLELGDSALYLCASSPDAGSQAFFGQGTRLTVV.